A single sample gave rise to the 32 T cell receptor beta chains below, sequenced in a study of chemoradiotherapy in HPV16-positive cancers. The protocol was immunoSEQ multiplex PCR, while the TCRdb copy is restricted to in-frame clones and leaves out a portion. Of about 35,000 clones in the sample, approximately 92% were seen once. The source was blood, collected from a patient who underwent chemoradiotherapy. These receptors came from a human donor with HPV-associated anogenital cancer.

The V and J genes are TRBV12-5 and TRBJ1-5; tentative D call: TRBD1 (6 bases). Germline V CDR1 and CDR2: LGHNT, FRNRAP. The V gene lost 5 bases and the J gene lost 6 bases, with 17 bases spanning the gap. CDR3 length equals 15 residues. CDR3 nucleotide sequence: TGTGCTAGTGGTCCCCCCCGGGGGGCGGTTCAGCCCCAGCATTTT. Its translation is CASGPPRGAVQPQHF.

This chain uses TRBV27 with TRBJ1-1; a weak D match, TRBD1 (6 bases). The CDR3 is made up of 15 amino acids. The germline V and J ends were trimmed by 5 bases and 4 bases, with 17 bases remaining between them. Germline CDR1 is MNHEY and CDR2 is SMNVEV (reference sequence). The CDR3 sequence is CASSRPLGAATEAFF. The DNA for the CDR3 is TGTGCCAGCAGTCGCCCGTTGGGGGCCGCCACTGAAGCTTTCTTT.

The V and J genes are TRBV7-2 and TRBJ2-6; D uncertain. Germline loops: CDR1 SGHTA, CDR2 FQGNSA. Between the trimmed V and J ends, which lost 5 bases and 0 bases, there was a span of 5 bases. CDR3 length: 14 amino acids. The CDR3 DNA sequence: TGTGCCAGCAGCCCCATCTCTGGGGCCAACGTCCTGACTTTC. Protein sequence: CASSPISGANVLTF.

The chain recombines TRBV11-2 with TRBJ2-3; 8 bases match TRBD1. Germline CDR1 is SGHAT and CDR2 is FQNNGV. Germline trimming cut 5 bases from V and 2 bases from J; bases unmatched to any gene: 6. The CDR3 sequence is 15 residues long. CDR3 sequence: CASSKRTGNTDTQYF. The CDR3 nucleotides are TGTGCCAGCAGCAAACGGACAGGGAACACAGATACGCAGTATTTT.

For the CDR3, the DNA is TGTGCCAGCAGCTCTCTAGCGGAATTCACAGATACGCAGTATTTT. Protein sequence: CASSSLAEFTDTQYF. This chain uses TRBV7-9 with TRBJ2-3, with 7 bases that match TRBD2. The CDR3 contains 15 residues. Germline V gene sequence: CDR1 SEHNR, CDR2 FQNEAQ (reference sequence). V was pared by 4 bases and J by 2 bases, with 6 bases of the junction left unmatched.

The rearrangement links TRBV30 to TRBJ1-3; D call uncertain. V lost 0 bases and J lost 2, with 8 bases in between. In germline, CDR1 is GTSNPN, CDR2 SVGIG (reference sequence). The CDR3 is made up of 14 amino acids. The CDR3 region is CAWSVWEPGNTIYF. CDR3 coding DNA: TGTGCCTGGAGTGTATGGGAACCTGGAAACACCATATATTTT.

V usage is TRBV20-1 and J usage is TRBJ2-7; D is uncertain. V lost 4 bases and J 1 base, leaving 5 bases between the germline ends. CDR1 is DFQATT, CDR2 SNEGSKA, per germline (reference sequence). The CDR3 is 11 residues long. DNA for the CDR3: TGCAGTGCTATTAGGTCCTACGAGCAGTACTTC. Protein: CSAIRSYEQYF.

The rearrangement uses TRBV6-4 and TRBJ2-3; D unresolved. The CDR3 contains 13 residues. Trimming shortened V by 0 bases and J by 2 bases, and 3 bases separated the two germline ends. Germline lookup yields CDR1 MRHNA and CDR2 SNTAGT. CDR3 region: CASSDSDTDTQYF. CDR3 nucleotide sequence: TGTGCCAGCAGTGACTCGGACACAGATACGCAGTATTTT.

This chain links TRBV4-1 with TRBJ1-5; D call uncertain. This CDR3 region has 16 residues. V lost 1 base and J 7 bases, leaving 17 bases between the germline ends. CDR1 is MGHRA, CDR2 YSYEKL, per germline. The CDR3 reads CASSQGIWGGGQPQHF. CDR3 nucleotide sequence: TGCGCCAGCAGCCAAGGGATTTGGGGTGGCGGGCAGCCCCAGCATTTT.

This sequence joins TRBV27 and TRBJ1-5; D perhaps matches TRBD1 (5 bases). The ends were cut back, 6 bases at V and 5 bases at J, with 17 bases in the middle. This CDR3 contains 15 residues. Germline CDR1 and CDR2: MNHEY and SMNVEV (reference sequence). CDR3 bases: TGTGCCAGCAGGCCGTTCGGGGGGACCCATCAGCCCCAGCATTTT. Encoded protein: CASRPFGGTHQPQHF.

The chain links TRBV6-5 to TRBJ2-3; 10 bases map to TRBD2. The germline V gene has CDR1 MNHEY and CDR2 SVGAGI. CDR3 length: 15 amino acids. V dropped 2 bases and J dropped 5; count of bases not matched to a gene: 4. The CDR3 DNA is TGTGCCAGCAGTTACAGCGGGGGGGCCAAAGATACGCAGTATTTT. It is translated as CASSYSGGAKDTQYF.

The V and J genes are TRBV5-4 and TRBJ2-5; D remains unclear. Gene TRBJ2-7 matches the end of the DNA better, so the J call may be wrong. This CDR3 is 14 amino acids long. From germline, CDR1 is SGHNT and CDR2 YYREEE (reference sequence). The CDR3 DNA follows: TGTGCCAGCAGCTTGGGGCAAGGCTCCTACGAGCAGTACTTC. Protein sequence: CASSLGQGSYEQYF.

The genes are TRBV5-1 and TRBJ1-2; the match to TRBD1 covers 9 bases. The CDR3 is made up of 15 amino acids. After removal of 3 bases from V and 3 bases from J, the junction contained 6 bases not matched to a gene. Germline assignment: CDR1 SGHRS and CDR2 YFSETQ. CDR3 in amino acids: CASSSWTGVDYGYTF. DNA for the CDR3: TGCGCCAGCAGCTCCTGGACAGGGGTGGACTATGGCTACACCTTC.

The V gene is TRBV4-1, the J gene TRBJ1-1, with TRBD1 matching over 8 bases. The V gene's germline CDR1 is MGHRA and CDR2 YSYEKL. V dropped 1 base and J dropped 4; count of bases not matched to a gene: 2. This CDR3 comprises 14 residues. CDR3 nucleotide sequence: TGCGCCAGCAGCCAAGCGACAGGGGCCACTGAAGCTTTCTTT. Protein: CASSQATGATEAFF.

This sequence joins TRBV11-1 and TRBJ2-1, with TRBD1 identical over 10 bases. This CDR3 is built from 14 residues. Trimming removed 1 base from V and 9 bases from J; junction bases left unmatched: 3. CDR1 and CDR2 (germline): SGHAT, FQDESV (reference sequence). The CDR3 DNA follows: TGTGCCAGCAGCTTAGGACAGGGGGCCCGTGAGCAGTTCTTC. As protein: CASSLGQGAREQFF.

Here the CDR3 DNA reads TGTGCCACCTCTCTAGCGGTATACACAGATACGCAGTATTTT. It yields the protein CATSLAVYTDTQYF. The V gene is TRBV10-3, the J gene TRBJ2-3; 7 bases are shared with TRBD2. CDR1 is ENHRY, CDR2 SYGVKD, per germline. The CDR3 covers 14 residues. V was pared by 10 bases and J by 2 bases, with 9 bases of the junction left unmatched.

This chain joins TRBV18 and TRBJ1-4; possible D gene TRBD1, 5 bases. Germline lookup yields CDR1 KGHSH and CDR2 LQKENI. V lost 3 bases and J 5 bases, leaving 10 bases between the germline ends. The CDR3 covers 14 residues. Here the CDR3 reads CASSPGHSNEKLFF. The CDR3 coding sequence is TGTGCCAGCTCACCCGGACATTCGAATGAAAAACTGTTTTTT. The full variable domain, completed using reference TRBV18 and TRBJ1-4, is NAGVMQNPRHLVRRRGQEARLRCSPMKGHSHVYWYRQLPEEGLKFMVYLQKENIIDESGMPKERFSAEFPKEGPSILRIQQVVRGDSAAYFCASSPGHSNEKLFFGSGTQLSVL.

J is TRBJ2-3 and V is TRBV9, with 7 bases that match TRBD2. Germline CDR1 and CDR2: SGDLS and YYNGEE. The J segment lost 5 bases and the V segment lost 0 bases, leaving 12 bases of the junction unmatched. The length of the CDR3 is 17 residues. The CDR3 reads CASSVASLARVGDTQYF. CDR3 in DNA: TGTGCCAGCAGCGTAGCTTCACTAGCGAGGGTGGGAGATACGCAGTATTTT.

This clone was detected once. The chain recombines TRBV20-1 with TRBJ2-7; tentatively, D is TRBD2 (5 bases). The CDR3 has 11 amino acids. Trimming left V 8 bases short and J 1 base short, with 9 bases between. Per germline, CDR1 DFQATT and CDR2 SNEGSKA (reference sequence). The CDR3 here is CSMTKSYEQYF. CDR3 nucleotide sequence: TGCAGTATGACTAAGTCCTACGAGCAGTACTTC.

The rearrangement joins TRBV15 to TRBJ2-7; either TRBD1 or TRBD2 may supply D (5 bases each). Trimming removed 4 bases from V and 2 bases from J, with 21 bases in between. This CDR3 has 17 residues. Germline values: CDR1 LNHNV, CDR2 YYDKDF (reference sequence). CDR3 amino acids: CATSTSRGYGDAYEQYF. CDR3 nucleotides: TGTGCCACCAGCACCTCTCGGGGCTACGGGGACGCCTACGAGCAGTACTTC.

The rearrangement uses TRBV27 and TRBJ2-3; D is perhaps TRBD2 (6 bases). The CDR3 is 17 amino acids. V lost 7 bases, J lost 4 bases, and 24 bases lay in between. Germline lookup yields CDR1 MNHEY and CDR2 SMNVEV (reference sequence). CDR3 residues: CASTPLVTRILSDTQYF. The DNA for the CDR3 is TGTGCCAGCACCCCGCTTGTGACTAGGATCTTATCAGATACGCAGTATTTT.

The V gene is TRBV19, the J gene TRBJ1-5; possible D gene TRBD1, 6 bases. Per germline, CDR1 LNHDA and CDR2 SQIVND (reference sequence). The germline V and J ends were trimmed by 6 bases and 3 bases, with 12 bases remaining between them. The CDR3 covers 14 residues. The CDR3 nucleotides are TGTGCCAGTAGCCCCGGACAGCCCAATCAGCCCCAGCATTTT. It translates to CASSPGQPNQPQHF. Full variable domain (outside the CDR3, taken from reference TRBV19 and TRBJ1-5): DGGITQSPKYLFRKEGQNVTLSCEQNLNHDAMYWYRQDPGQGLRLIYYSQIVNDFQKGDIAEGYSVSREKKESFPLTVTSAQKNPTAFYLCASSPGQPNQPQHFGDGTRLSIL.

The chain couples TRBV6-5 to TRBJ1-1; unclear D gene. Germline-derived CDR1 and CDR2 are MNHEY and SVGAGI. The CDR3 is made up of 13 amino acids. Trimming took 2 bases from V and 2 from J, leaving 6 bases between them. The CDR3 DNA sequence: TGTGCCAGCAGTTACACAGATAACACTGAAGCTTTCTTT. Protein product: CASSYTDNTEAFF.

The genes are TRBV4-1 and TRBJ1-1; 7 bases match TRBD1. The V and J ends lost 4 bases and 2 bases, in that order; junction bases with no gene match: 4. The CDR3 is 14 residues long. Germline V gene data show CDR1 as MGHRA and CDR2 as YSYEKL. The CDR3 nucleotides are TGCGCCAGCAGCCCACAGGGGATCAACACTGAAGCTTTCTTT. Protein: CASSPQGINTEAFF.

The chain has TRBV9 and TRBJ1-3; 7 bases are a match to TRBD1. The V gene end was trimmed by 0 bases and the J gene end by 2 bases; junction bases not matched to a gene: 8. CDR3 length: 17 amino acids. Germline values: CDR1 SGDLS, CDR2 YYNGEE. Written as DNA, the CDR3 is TGTGCCAGCAGCGTAGTGCCAGGGGGGGCTACTGGAAACACCATATATTTT. Encoded protein: CASSVVPGGATGNTIYF.

The rearrangement links TRBV18 to TRBJ1-3; tentatively, D is TRBD1 (6 bases). V was shortened by 2 bases and J by 0 bases, with 14 bases between the two germline ends. The germline V gene has CDR1 KGHSH and CDR2 LQKENI. CDR3 length: 17 residues. The CDR3 sequence is CASSPGGHLYSGNTIYF. The DNA of the CDR3 is TGTGCCAGCTCACCAGGGGGACACCTCTACTCTGGAAACACCATATATTTT.

The table lists this clone with a few counts. This chain connects TRBV11-3 to TRBJ2-5; 8 bases agree with TRBD1. The trim removed 5 bases at V and 7 bases at J, leaving 12 bases unmatched. Germline CDR1 and CDR2: SGHNT and YENEEA. This CDR3 is built from 15 residues. This chain's CDR3 is CASSPPGQGGMTQYF. CDR3 bases: TGTGCCAGCAGCCCGCCTGGACAGGGAGGTATGACCCAGTACTTC. The full variable domain, in which reference TRBV11-3 and TRBJ2-5 provide the parts outside the CDR3, is EAGVVQSPRYKIIEKKQPVAFWCNPISGHNTLYWYLQNLGQGPELLIRYENEEAVDDSQLPKDRFSAERLKGVDSTLKIQPAELGDSAVYLCASSPPGQGGMTQYFGPGTRLLVL.

V is TRBV6-1 and J is TRBJ1-2; 8 bases match TRBD1. Unmatched junction bases numbered 5, after V lost 6 bases and J lost 2 bases. Germline CDR1 reads MNHNS; CDR2 reads SASEGT. The CDR3 has 14 residues. CDR3 sequence (DNA): TGTGCCAGCAGAGGACAGGGCGCGAACTATGGCTACACCTTC. Translated, it gives CASRGQGANYGYTF.

The rearrangement uses TRBV15 and TRBJ1-3; TRBD1 aligns across 7 bases. V shed 2 bases and J 4 bases; nucleotides not matched to a gene: 5. Germline loops: CDR1 LNHNV, CDR2 YYDKDF (reference sequence). This CDR3 has 15 residues. CDR3 loop: CATSRYQGGGNTIYF. The CDR3 nucleotides read TGTGCCACCAGCAGATACCAGGGGGGAGGAAACACCATATATTTT.

This chain connects TRBV19 to TRBJ2-7; D is perhaps TRBD1 (7 bases). Between the trimmed V and J ends, which lost 4 bases and 2 bases, there was a span of 18 bases. The CDR3 consists of 16 residues. Germline CDR1 and CDR2: LNHDA and SQIVND (reference sequence). This CDR3 is CASSTPRGDLAYEQYF. CDR3 DNA sequence: TGTGCCAGTAGTACCCCCAGGGGGGACCTCGCCTACGAGCAGTACTTC.

The chain employs TRBV5-6 and TRBJ1-2; D not resolved. This CDR3 spans 12 amino acids. CDR1 and CDR2 (germline): SGHDT, YYEEEE. The V and J ends lost 4 bases and 8 bases respectively, with 12 bases between them. For the CDR3, the DNA is TGTGCCAGCAGCCTACAGTCGCGGGGCTACACCTTC. This translates into CASSLQSRGYTF. The complete variable domain, with remaining parts taken from reference TRBV5-6 and TRBJ1-2, reads DAGVTQSPTHLIKTRGQQVTLRCSPKSGHDTVSWYQQALGQGPQFIFQYYEEEERQRGNFPDRFSGHQFPNYSSELNVNALLLGDSALYLCASSLQSRGYTFGSGTRLTVV.

The rearrangement joins TRBV18 to TRBJ1-2; 7 nucleotides agree with TRBD1. CDR1 and CDR2 from the germline V gene are KGHSH and LQKENI. The length of the CDR3 is 12 residues. Trimming cost V 0 bases and J 14 bases; bases outside gene matches: 6. The chain's CDR3 is CASSPPQGVGTF. The CDR3 DNA sequence: TGTGCCAGCTCACCACCGCAGGGGGTGGGAACCTTC.